These T cell receptor beta chains were read from a single sample in a study of blood T cell repertoires in COVID-19. Assay used: immunoSEQ multiplex PCR; TCRdb lists only in-frame clones, some missing. Among about 82,000 clones, roughly 70% were seen once, and the ten largest hold 2.5% to 3%. The sequenced material came from peripheral blood. The receptors shown here come from a human donor with acute or convalescent COVID-19. The donor label of this sample is uncertain. Both conserved end residues are part of each CDR3. D genes are given only for firm matches. For some rows the clone size is stated as once, few or many, or as a class when expanded; others skip it.

TRBD2	once	TRBJ2-2	TRBV5-4	TGTGCCAGCAGCTCCAGCGGGGGGGCAGGCGGGGAGCTGTTTTTT	CASSSSGGAGGELFF
NA	NA	TRBJ1-4	TRBV18	TGTGCCAGCTCACCACGACTCGATGAAAAACTGTTTTTT	CASSPRLDEKLFF
TRBD2	NA	TRBJ2-7	TRBV7-2	TGTGCCAGCAGCCCCTCCCCAGCGGGAGGTTACGAGCAGTACTTC	CASSPSPAGGYEQYF
TRBD1	NA	TRBJ1-4	TRBV30	TGTGCCTGGAGTGTGACTCGGACAGGAACTAATGAAAAACTGTTTTTT	CAWSVTRTGTNEKLFF
TRBD1	few	TRBJ2-1	TRBV9	TGTGCCAGCAGTCGAACAGGGGCCGTTGAGCAGTTCTTC	CASSRTGAVEQFF
TRBD2	NA	TRBJ2-3	TRBV28	TGTGCCAGCACCTCTAGCGGGGGGGCTACAGATACGCAGTATTTT	CASTSSGGATDTQYF
NA	NA	TRBJ2-1	TRBV29-1	TGCAGCGTTAACCCCCACGGGGCCTACAATGAGCAGTTCTTC	CSVNPHGAYNEQFF
TRBD1	once	TRBJ1-5	TRBV6-5	TGTGCCAGCAGTTACGGGACAGGGGATCAGCCCCAGCATTTT	CASSYGTGDQPQHF
TRBD2	NA	TRBJ2-5	TRBV27	TGTGCCAGCAGGGGACTAGCGGGGCCCCAAGAGACCCAGTACTTC	CASRGLAGPQETQYF
TRBD2	NA	TRBJ2-5	TRBV7-2	TGTGCCAGCAGCTTTCTCGGGGGGGAGCCGGAGACCCAGTACTTC	CASSFLGGEPETQYF
NA	NA	TRBJ2-7	TRBV21-1	TGTGCCAGCAACCAGCGGGGGTCGGGGGAGCAGTACTTC	CASNQRGSGEQYF
NA	NA	TRBJ1-1	TRBV3-1/TRBV3-2	TGTGCCAGCAGCCAGGCCGACAGGCCGAACACTGAAGCTTTCTTT	CASSQADRPNTEAFF
NA	NA	TRBJ2-7	TRBV5-1	TGCGCCAGCAGCTTGGTGCAGGGGGGCTACGAGCAGTACTTC	CASSLVQGGYEQYF
NA	NA	TRBJ2-1	TRBV28	TGTGCCAGCGGGGCCGGCGACCATGAGCAGTTCTTC	CASGAGDHEQFF
NA	NA	TRBJ2-5	TRBV29-1	TGCAGCGTTCGACAGGTCGGGGAGACCCAGTACTTC	CSVRQVGETQYF
NA	NA	TRBJ1-1	TRBV11-2	TGTGCCAGCAGCTTAATGGGAGTCACTGAAGCTTTCTTT	CASSLMGVTEAFF
NA	NA	TRBJ2-5	TRBV7-8	TGTGCCAGCAGCTACAGGGAAGAGACCCAGTACTTC	CASSYREETQYF
NA	NA	TRBJ1-5	TRBV6-5	TGTGCCAGCAGTATCAGGGGCCGCAATCAGCCCCAGCATTTT	CASSIRGRNQPQHF
TRBD2	once	TRBJ2-5	TRBV10-3	TGTGCCATCAGCGAATTCTTTAGCGGGAATTCAGAGACCCAGTACTTC	CAISEFFSGNSETQYF
NA	NA	TRBJ1-3	TRBV1	TGCACCAGCAGGCAAGGTGACAGTCTCACTGGAAACACCATATATTTT	CTSRQGDSLTGNTIYF
NA	NA	TRBJ2-2	TRBV9	TGTGCCAGCAGCCCACGGGCAGGGGCTGGGGCCACCGGGGAGCTGTTTTTT	CASSPRAGAGATGELFF
TRBD2	few	TRBJ2-1	TRBV6-2/TRBV6-3	TGTGCCAGCAGTTACCCCTCCATGACTAGCGGGAGGTCACCAGGGCAGTTCTTC	CASSYPSMTSGRSPGQFF
TRBD1	NA	TRBJ2-7	TRBV6-2/TRBV6-3	TGTGCCAGCAGTTACTCCGGTGACAGGGGCGGGTACGAGCAGTACTTC	CASSYSGDRGGYEQYF
TRBD1	NA	TRBJ2-1	TRBV19	TGTGCCAGTAGTTCCAGGACAGGGACCTATGAGCAGTTCTTC	CASSSRTGTYEQFF
NA	NA	TRBJ2-1	TRBV5-6	TGTGCCAGCAGCTTGATAGGGGTGCGTCATGAGCAGTTCTTC	CASSLIGVRHEQFF
NA	NA	TRBJ2-1	TRBV5-1	TGCGCCAGCAGCCCGGAATCGGACTATCCTAATGAGCAGTTCTTC	CASSPESDYPNEQFF
TRBD2	NA	TRBJ2-2	TRBV20-1	TGCAGTGCTAGTTTACTCGCGGGAGTCTTGACCGGGGAGCTGTTTTTT	CSASLLAGVLTGELFF
NA	NA	TRBJ2-1	TRBV6-5	TGTGCCAGCAGTTACCAGGCAGCCAATTCCTACAATGAGCAGTTCTTC	CASSYQAANSYNEQFF
TRBD2	once	TRBJ2-7	TRBV24-1	TGTGCCACCAGTCCTAGCGGGAGGGCTGGGGAGCAGTACTTC	CATSPSGRAGEQYF
TRBD1	NA	TRBJ1-1	TRBV12-3/TRBV12-4	TGTGCCAGCAGTTTGGGACAGGGACTAGAAGCTTTCTTT	CASSLGQGLEAFF
NA	NA	TRBJ1-2	TRBV2	TGTGCCAGCACCTGGGGCCGAGAGGGCTACACCTTC	CASTWGREGYTF
NA	NA	TRBJ1-6	TRBV19	TGTGCCAGCCAACAGGGAAGTTCACCCCTCCACTTT	CASQQGSSPLHF
TRBD1	once	TRBJ1-5	TRBV30	TGTGCCTGGTCCCGGACAGGGCTGCAGCCCCAGCATTTT	CAWSRTGLQPQHF
NA	NA	TRBJ1-1	TRBV16	TGTGCCAGCAGACAAGACTGGAACACTGAAGCTTTCTTT	CASRQDWNTEAFF
NA	NA	TRBJ1-5	TRBV6-5	TGTGCCAGCAGTTACTCGGGCTCTAGCAATCAGCCCCAGCATTTT	CASSYSGSSNQPQHF
NA	NA	TRBJ1-3	TRBV5-1	TGCGCCAGCAGCCGAAGTCAGGTCTCTGGAAACACCATATATTTT	CASSRSQVSGNTIYF
NA	NA	TRBJ2-1	TRBV13	TGTGCCAGCTCCTCGGGGTCTTTTATAGTCGGCAATGAGCAGTTCTTC	CASSSGSFIVGNEQFF
TRBD1	NA	TRBJ2-7	TRBV28	TGTGCCAGCAGCCGACAGGGAATTGCTCCCTACGAGCAGTACTTC	CASSRQGIAPYEQYF
TRBD1	NA	TRBJ1-2	TRBV2	TGTGCCAGCTCGAGCCAGGGGGGCTCGGGCTACACCTTC	CASSSQGGSGYTF
NA	NA	TRBJ1-3	TRBV7-8	TGTGCCAGCACCGTCGGGGTACATGTGGGAAACACCATATATTTT	CASTVGVHVGNTIYF
NA	NA	TRBJ1-5	TRBV30	TGTGCCTGGAGTTTACCACAGGGATCCAATCAGCCCCAGCATTTT	CAWSLPQGSNQPQHF
NA	NA	TRBJ2-3	TRBV9	TGTGCCAGCAGCGTAGAGGCAGGGCGCACAGATACGCAGTATTTT	CASSVEAGRTDTQYF